Below, 8 T cell receptor beta chains from the same sample are listed, as sequenced in a study of blood T cell repertoires in COVID-19. Profiling relied on immunoSEQ multiplex PCR, and the TCRdb table lists in-frame clones only, not all of them. Of some 150,000 clones listed, roughly four fifths are singletons. Sample: peripheral blood. The source is a woman in her forties or fifties with active or convalescent COVID-19.

Here the CDR3 DNA reads TGTGCCAGTAGTAGGCGGGAGGAACAGTTCTTC. Its translation is CASSRREEQFF. The rearrangement uses TRBV19 and TRBJ2-1; 8 positions agree with TRBD2. Germline-derived CDR1 and CDR2 are LNHDA and SQIVND (reference sequence). The J segment lost 13 bases and the V segment lost 4 bases, leaving 3 bases of the junction unmatched. There are 11 residues in the CDR3.

V gene TRBV7-8 combines with J gene TRBJ1-4; tentatively, D is TRBD1 (6 bases). V was clipped by 1 base and J by 1 base, with 22 bases between them. Germline assignment: CDR1 SGHVS and CDR2 FQNEAQ. The CDR3 length is 20 residues. CDR3 nucleotides: TGTGCCAGCAGCTTAGAGGGGCGGGGGCGAGGTCTGGGAACTAATGAAAAACTGTTTTTT. It is translated as CASSLEGRGRGLGTNEKLFF.

The chain carries TRBV28 and TRBJ2-5, with TRBD1 as a possible D gene (7 bases). From germline, CDR1 is MDHEN and CDR2 SYDVKM. The length of the CDR3 is 14 residues. The V end lost 6 bases, the J end lost 5 bases, and 16 bases lay between the germline ends. The CDR3: CASRHAAGGETQYF. The CDR3 DNA follows: TGTGCCAGCAGACACGCGGCAGGGGGGGAGACCCAGTACTTC.

V usage is TRBV30 and J usage is TRBJ1-5, with no clear D. The CDR3 covers 13 residues. V shed 3 bases and J shed 0 bases, with 6 bases lying between them. Germline V gives CDR1 GTSNPN, CDR2 SVGIG (reference sequence). The CDR3 loop reads CAWSLSSNQPQHF. CDR3 in DNA: TGTGCCTGGAGCCTTTCTAGCAATCAGCCCCAGCATTTT.

The chain employs TRBV19 and TRBJ2-1, with 8 positions matching TRBD1. The CDR3 totals 17 residues. Germline V gene lookup returns CDR1 LNHDA and CDR2 SQIVND (reference sequence). V lost 4 bases, J lost 5 bases, and 13 bases stayed unmatched. The CDR3 region is CASSTQTQGVVNNEQFF. CDR3 in DNA: TGTGCCAGTAGTACACAAACACAGGGGGTGGTAAACAATGAGCAGTTCTTC.

This clone was picked up a small number of times. This chain links TRBV21-1 with TRBJ2-2; the tabulated D call, TRBD1, remains unverified against the DNA. TRBV21-1 is a known pseudogene. The CDR3 spans 15 residues. CDR3 sequence reads: CASSKADRNTGELFF. DNA of the CDR3: TGTGCCAGCAGCAAAGCGGACAGGAACACCGGGGAGCTGTTTTTT.

This chain connects TRBV27 to TRBJ2-7, with 10 bases identical to TRBD1. The CDR3 consists of 16 residues. CDR1 and CDR2 (germline): MNHEY, SMNVEV (reference sequence). V was pared by 1 base and J by 5 bases, with 8 bases of the junction left unmatched. The CDR3 DNA reads as TGTGCCAGCAGTTTATTTAGGGGACAGGGGCAACACGAGCAGTACTTC. This gives the protein CASSLFRGQGQHEQYF.

The rearrangement uses TRBV6-5 and TRBJ1-2; a weak D match, TRBD1 (5 bases). This CDR3 is built from 14 residues. Germline loops: CDR1 MNHEY, CDR2 SVGAGI. Trimming removed 6 bases from V and 6 bases from J, with 17 bases in between. CDR3: CASRRSGTRDGYTF. In DNA, the CDR3 is TGTGCCAGCAGACGGAGCGGGACCAGGGATGGCTACACCTTC.